This T cell receptor (beta chain) was profiled in a study of shared clonotypes between healthy human individuals. Study findings and constraints: Sequencing depth was expected to influence donor clonotype sharing.

Profiling relied on immunoSEQ multiplex PCR, and the TCRdb table lists in-frame clones only, not all of them. The profile shows more than 2 million clones, about 95% of them singletons. Naive CD8 cells lacked CD45RO and underwent positive selection for CCR7, leaving out terminally differentiated effector memory CD45RA+ cells. As regards this clone: The antigen remains undetermined.

Sequenced material: naive CD8+ T cells sorted from blood. The receptor was isolated from a man aged 18 to 30 in good health.

The CDR3 coding sequence is TGTGCCAGCAGTGAAGACACTGGGACGGGATTTTACGAGCAGTACTTC. As protein: CASSEDTGTGFYEQYF. The chain links TRBV6-1 to TRBJ2-7, with D tentatively TRBD1 or TRBD2 (5 bases each). With 1 base removed from V and 4 bases from J, the gap between germline ends came to 17 bases. The CDR3 contains 16 residues. Germline V gene lookup returns CDR1 MNHNS and CDR2 SASEGT.